The 2 T cell receptor beta chains listed next were all sequenced from one sample in a study of Ad26.COV2.S vaccination and SARS-CoV-2 variants (dated by TCRdb to the early 2020s). This sample's treatment or condition label indicates: about 20 received Ad26.COV2.S at low or high dose, single or two shots; about 5 received placebo; per-sample allocation not given. Repertoires of vaccine and placebo recipients were sequenced from samples collected on day 63 after the first injection. Libraries came from the immunoSEQ multiplex PCR assay. The immuneACCESS repertoire file appears here via TCRdb, limited to in-frame rearrangements. These files lack a portion of the clones; in checked studies, under half of the deficit traces to unresolved V genes, and the cause of the others is not known. This sample gives around 500,000 clones in total; about 89% of them show up just once. The biggest ten clones account for 1.7% of the sample.

The specimen was peripheral blood, collected in a trial of Ad26.COV2.S vaccine versus placebo. The receptors stem from a person between 18 and 65 years old who received the Ad26.COV2.S COVID-19 vaccine or a placebo.

The chain joins TRBV7-8 to TRBJ2-4; D is perhaps TRBD1 (6 bases). Trimming removed 0 bases from V and 1 base from J, with 13 bases in between. CDR1 is SGHVS and CDR2 is FQNEAQ in the germline V gene. The CDR3 sequence is 17 residues long. CDR3 sequence: CASSLARGGVAKNIQYF. CDR3 sequence (DNA): TGTGCCAGCAGCTTAGCACGTGGGGGCGTCGCCAAAAACATTCAGTACTTC.

This rearrangement joins TRBV18 to TRBJ2-2, with D maybe TRBD1 (6 bases). Trimming pared 4 bases from V and 3 bases from J, leaving 12 bases between. This CDR3 comprises 15 residues. CDR1 and CDR2 (germline): KGHSH, LQKENI. CDR3 DNA sequence: TGTGCCAGCTCACGAGGGGGACACGACACCGGGGAGCTGTTTTTT. The encoded protein is CASSRGGHDTGELFF.